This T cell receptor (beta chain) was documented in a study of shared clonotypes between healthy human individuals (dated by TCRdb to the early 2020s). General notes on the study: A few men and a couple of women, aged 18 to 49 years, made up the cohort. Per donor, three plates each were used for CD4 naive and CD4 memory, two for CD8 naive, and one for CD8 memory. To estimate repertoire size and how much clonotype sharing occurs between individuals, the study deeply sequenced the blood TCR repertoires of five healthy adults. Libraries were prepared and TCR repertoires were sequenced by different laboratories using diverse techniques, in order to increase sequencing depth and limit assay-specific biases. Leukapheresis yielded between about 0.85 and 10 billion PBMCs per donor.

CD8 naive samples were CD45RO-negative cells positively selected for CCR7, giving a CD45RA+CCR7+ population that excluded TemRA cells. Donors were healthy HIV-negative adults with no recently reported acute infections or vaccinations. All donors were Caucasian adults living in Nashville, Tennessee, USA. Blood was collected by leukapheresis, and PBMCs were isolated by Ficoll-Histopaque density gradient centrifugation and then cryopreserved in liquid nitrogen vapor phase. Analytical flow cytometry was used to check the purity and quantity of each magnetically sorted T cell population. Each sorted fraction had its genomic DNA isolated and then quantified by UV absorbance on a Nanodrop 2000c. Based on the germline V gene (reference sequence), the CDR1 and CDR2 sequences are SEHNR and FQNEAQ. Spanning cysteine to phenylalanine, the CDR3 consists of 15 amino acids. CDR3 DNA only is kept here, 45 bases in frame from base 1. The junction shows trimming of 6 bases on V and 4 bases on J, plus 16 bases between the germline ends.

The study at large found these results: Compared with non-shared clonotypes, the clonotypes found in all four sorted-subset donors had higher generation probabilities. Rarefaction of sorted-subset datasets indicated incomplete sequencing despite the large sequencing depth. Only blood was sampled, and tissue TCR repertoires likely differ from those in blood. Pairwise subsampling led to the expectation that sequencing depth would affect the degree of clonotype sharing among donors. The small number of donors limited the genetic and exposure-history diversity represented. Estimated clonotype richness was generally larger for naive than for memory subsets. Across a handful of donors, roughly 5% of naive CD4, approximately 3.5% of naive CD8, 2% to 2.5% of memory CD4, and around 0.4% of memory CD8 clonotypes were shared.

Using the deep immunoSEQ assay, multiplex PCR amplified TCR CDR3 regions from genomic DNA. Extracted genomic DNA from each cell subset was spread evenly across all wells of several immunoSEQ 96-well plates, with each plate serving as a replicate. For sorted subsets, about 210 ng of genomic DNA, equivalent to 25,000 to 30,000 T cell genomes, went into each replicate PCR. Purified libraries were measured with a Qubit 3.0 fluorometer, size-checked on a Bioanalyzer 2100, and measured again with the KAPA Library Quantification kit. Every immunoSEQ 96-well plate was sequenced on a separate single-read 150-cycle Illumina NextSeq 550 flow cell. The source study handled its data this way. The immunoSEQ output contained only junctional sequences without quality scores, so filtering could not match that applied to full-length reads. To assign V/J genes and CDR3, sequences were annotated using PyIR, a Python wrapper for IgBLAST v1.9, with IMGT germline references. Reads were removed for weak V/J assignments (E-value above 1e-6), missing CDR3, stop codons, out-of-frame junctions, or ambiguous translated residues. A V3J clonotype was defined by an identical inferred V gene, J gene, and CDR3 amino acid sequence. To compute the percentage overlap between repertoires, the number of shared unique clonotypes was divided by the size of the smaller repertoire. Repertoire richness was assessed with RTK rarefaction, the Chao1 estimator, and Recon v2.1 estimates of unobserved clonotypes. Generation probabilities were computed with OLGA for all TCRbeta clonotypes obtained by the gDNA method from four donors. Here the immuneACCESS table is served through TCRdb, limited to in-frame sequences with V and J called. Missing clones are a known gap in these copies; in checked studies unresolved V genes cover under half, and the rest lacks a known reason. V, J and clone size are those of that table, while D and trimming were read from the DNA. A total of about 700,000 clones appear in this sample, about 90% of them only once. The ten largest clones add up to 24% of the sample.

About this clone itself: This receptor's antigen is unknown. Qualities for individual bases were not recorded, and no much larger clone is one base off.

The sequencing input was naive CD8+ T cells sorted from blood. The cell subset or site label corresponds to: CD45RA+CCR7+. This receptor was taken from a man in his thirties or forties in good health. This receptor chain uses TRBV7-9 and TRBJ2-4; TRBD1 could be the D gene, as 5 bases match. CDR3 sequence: CASRRPDSLKNIQYF. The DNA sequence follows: TGTGCCAGCAGACGACCCGACAGTCTTAAAAACATTCAGTACTTC.